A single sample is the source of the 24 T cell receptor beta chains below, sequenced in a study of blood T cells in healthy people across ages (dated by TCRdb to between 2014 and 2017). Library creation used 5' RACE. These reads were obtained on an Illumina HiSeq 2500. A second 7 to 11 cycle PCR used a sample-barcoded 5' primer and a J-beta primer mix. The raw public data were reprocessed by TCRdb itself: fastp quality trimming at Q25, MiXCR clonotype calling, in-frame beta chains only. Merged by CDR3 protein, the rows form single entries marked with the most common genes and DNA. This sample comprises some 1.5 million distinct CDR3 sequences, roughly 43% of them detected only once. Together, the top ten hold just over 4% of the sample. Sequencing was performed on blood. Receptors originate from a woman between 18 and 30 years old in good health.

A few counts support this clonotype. The CDR3, as DNA: TGCAGTGCTAGTCTCCACGGGACAGGGTATGGCTACACCTTC. Its protein is CSASLHGTGYGYTF. V and J are TRBV20-1 and TRBJ1-2; 9 positions match TRBD1. The CDR3 loop spans 14 amino acids. Germline loops: CDR1 DFQATT, CDR2 SNEGSKA (reference sequence). With V trimmed by 3 bases and J by 5 bases, 7 bases remained unmatched.

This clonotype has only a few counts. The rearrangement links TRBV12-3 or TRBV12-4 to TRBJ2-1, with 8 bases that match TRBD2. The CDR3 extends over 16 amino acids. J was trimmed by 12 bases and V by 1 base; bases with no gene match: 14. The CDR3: CASSLGLAGGPPGQFF. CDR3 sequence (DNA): TGTGCCAGCAGTTTAGGTCTGGCGGGAGGCCCACCGGGGCAGTTCTTC.

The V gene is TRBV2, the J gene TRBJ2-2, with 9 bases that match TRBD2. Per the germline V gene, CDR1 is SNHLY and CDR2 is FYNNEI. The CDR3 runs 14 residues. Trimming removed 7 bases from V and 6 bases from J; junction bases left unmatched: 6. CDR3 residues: CASKRREGPGELFF. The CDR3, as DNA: TGTGCCAGCAAACGGCGGGAGGGCCCCGGGGAGCTGTTTTTT.

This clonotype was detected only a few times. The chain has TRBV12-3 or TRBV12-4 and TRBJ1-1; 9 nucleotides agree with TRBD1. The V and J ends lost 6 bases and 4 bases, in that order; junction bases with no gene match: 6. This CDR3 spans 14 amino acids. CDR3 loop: CASSTTGGGTEAFF. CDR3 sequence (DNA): TGTGCCAGCAGCACGACAGGGGGGGGCACTGAAGCTTTCTTT.

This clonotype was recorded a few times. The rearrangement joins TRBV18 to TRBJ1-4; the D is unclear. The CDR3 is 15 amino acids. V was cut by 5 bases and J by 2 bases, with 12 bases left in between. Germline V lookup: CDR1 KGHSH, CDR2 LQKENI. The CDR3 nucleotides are TGTGCCAGCTCATCGATGATTGGGACTAATGAAAAACTGTTTTTT. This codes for CASSSMIGTNEKLFF.

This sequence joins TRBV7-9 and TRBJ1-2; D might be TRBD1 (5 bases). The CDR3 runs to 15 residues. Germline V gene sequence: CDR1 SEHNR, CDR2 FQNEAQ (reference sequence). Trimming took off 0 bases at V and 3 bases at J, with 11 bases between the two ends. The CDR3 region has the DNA TGTGCCAGCAGCTTAGCGCCGGGGACCCACTATGGCTACACCTTC. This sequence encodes CASSLAPGTHYGYTF.

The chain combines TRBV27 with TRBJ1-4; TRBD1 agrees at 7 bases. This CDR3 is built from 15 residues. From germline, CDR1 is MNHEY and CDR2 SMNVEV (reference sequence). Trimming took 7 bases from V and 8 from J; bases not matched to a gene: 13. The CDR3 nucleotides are TGTGCCAGCACCATACGACAGGGCTTGGGCGAAAAACTGTTTTTT. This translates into CASTIRQGLGEKLFF.

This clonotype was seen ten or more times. CDR3 region: CAIRPPGTGSTEAFF. DNA for the CDR3: TGTGCCATCAGACCCCCCGGGACAGGGAGCACTGAAGCTTTCTTT. The chain joins TRBV10-3 to TRBJ1-1; TRBD1 matches at 9 bases. CDR3 size: 15 residues. Germline CDR1 reads ENHRY; CDR2 reads SYGVKD. Losses at the gene ends were 6 bases for V and 4 bases for J; bases not matched to a gene: 9.

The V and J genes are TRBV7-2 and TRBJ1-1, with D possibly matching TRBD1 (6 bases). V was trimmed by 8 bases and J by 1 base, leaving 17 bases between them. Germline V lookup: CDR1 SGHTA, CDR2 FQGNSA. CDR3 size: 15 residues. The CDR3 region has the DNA TGTGCCAGCGGGCCCCAGGGGAACCCGAACACTGAAGCTTTCTTT. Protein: CASGPQGNPNTEAFF.

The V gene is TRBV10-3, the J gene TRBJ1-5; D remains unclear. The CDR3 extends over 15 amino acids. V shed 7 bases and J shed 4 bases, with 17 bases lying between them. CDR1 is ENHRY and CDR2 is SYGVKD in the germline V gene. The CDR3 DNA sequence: TGTGCCATCAAGGAAAACGGCCTGGGGAATCAGCCCCAGCATTTT. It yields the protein CAIKENGLGNQPQHF.

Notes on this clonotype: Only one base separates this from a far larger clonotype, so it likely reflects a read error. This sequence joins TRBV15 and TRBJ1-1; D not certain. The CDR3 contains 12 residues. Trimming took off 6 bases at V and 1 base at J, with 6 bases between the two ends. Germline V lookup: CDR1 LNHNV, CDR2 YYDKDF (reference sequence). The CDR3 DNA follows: TGTGCCACCAGTCCGGGGAACACTGAAGCTTTCTTT. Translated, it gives CATSPGNTEAFF.

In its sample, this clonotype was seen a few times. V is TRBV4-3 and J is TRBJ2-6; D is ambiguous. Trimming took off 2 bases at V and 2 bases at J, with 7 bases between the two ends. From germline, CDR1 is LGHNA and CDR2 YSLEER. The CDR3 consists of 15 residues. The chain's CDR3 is CASSQRSAGANVLTF. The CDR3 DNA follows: TGCGCCAGCAGCCAACGCTCCGCTGGGGCCAACGTCCTGACTTTC.

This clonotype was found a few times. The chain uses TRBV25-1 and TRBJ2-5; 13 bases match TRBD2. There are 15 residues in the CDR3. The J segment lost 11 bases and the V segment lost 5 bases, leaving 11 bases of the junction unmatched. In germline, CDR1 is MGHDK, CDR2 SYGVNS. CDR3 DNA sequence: TGTGCCAGCAGTCTGACTAGCGGGAGGTACAATGAGCAGTACTTC. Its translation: CASSLTSGRYNEQYF.

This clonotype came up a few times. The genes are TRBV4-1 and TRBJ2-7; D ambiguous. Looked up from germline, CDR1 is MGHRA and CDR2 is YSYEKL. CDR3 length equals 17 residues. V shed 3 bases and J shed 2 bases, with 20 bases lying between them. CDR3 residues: CASSHFVDLQRAYEQYF. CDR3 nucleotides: TGCGCCAGCAGCCATTTCGTGGACCTTCAAAGAGCCTACGAGCAGTACTTC.

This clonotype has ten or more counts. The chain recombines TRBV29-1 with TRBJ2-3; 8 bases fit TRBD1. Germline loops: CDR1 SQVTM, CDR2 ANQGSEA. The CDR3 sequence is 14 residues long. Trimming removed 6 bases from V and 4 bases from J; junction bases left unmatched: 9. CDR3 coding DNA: TGCAGCGTGCGACAGGGGCAAATCGCAGATACGCAGTATTTT. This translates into CSVRQGQIADTQYF.

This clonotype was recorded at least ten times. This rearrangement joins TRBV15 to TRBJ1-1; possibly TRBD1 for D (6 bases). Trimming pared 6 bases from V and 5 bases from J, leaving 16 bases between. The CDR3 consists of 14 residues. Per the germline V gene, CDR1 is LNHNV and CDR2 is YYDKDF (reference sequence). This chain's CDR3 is CATSLDRVWTEAFF. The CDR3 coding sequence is TGTGCCACCAGTCTGGACAGAGTGTGGACTGAAGCTTTCTTT. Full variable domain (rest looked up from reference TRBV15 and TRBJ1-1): DAMVIQNPRYQVTQFGKPVTLSCSQTLNHNVMYWYQQKSSQAPKLLFHYYDKDFNNEADTPDNFQSRRPNTSFCFLDIRSPGLGDTAMYLCATSLDRVWTEAFFGQGTRLTVV.

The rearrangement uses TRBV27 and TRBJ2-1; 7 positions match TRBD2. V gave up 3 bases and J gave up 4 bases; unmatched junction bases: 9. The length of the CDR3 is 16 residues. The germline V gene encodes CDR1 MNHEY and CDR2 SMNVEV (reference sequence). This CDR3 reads CASSLDGAGTYNEQFF. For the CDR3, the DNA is TGTGCCAGCAGTTTGGACGGAGCGGGAACTTACAATGAGCAGTTCTTC.

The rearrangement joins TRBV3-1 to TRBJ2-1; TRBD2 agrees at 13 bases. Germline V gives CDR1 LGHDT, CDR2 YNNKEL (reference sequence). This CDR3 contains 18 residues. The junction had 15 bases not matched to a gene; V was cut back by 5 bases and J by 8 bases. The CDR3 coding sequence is TGTGCCAGCAGCTGGGGACTAGCGGGGAGGCCCATCGTCTATGAGCAGTTCTTC. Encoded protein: CASSWGLAGRPIVYEQFF.

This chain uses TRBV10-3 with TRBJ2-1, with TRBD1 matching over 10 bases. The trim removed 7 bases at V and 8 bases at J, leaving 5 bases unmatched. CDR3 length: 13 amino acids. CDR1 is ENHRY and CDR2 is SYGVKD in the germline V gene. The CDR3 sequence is CAINAGTGDEQFF. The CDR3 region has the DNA TGTGCCATCAACGCCGGGACAGGGGATGAGCAGTTCTTC.

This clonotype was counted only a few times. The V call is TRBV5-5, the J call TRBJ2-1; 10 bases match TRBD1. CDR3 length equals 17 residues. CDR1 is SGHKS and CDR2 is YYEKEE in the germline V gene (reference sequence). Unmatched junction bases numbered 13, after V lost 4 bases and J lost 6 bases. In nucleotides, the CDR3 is TGTGCCAGCAGCCCGCTACAACCGGGACAGGGGATCAATGAGCAGTTCTTC. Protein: CASSPLQPGQGINEQFF.

The CDR3 is CASSIYPGQGTDEQFF. The CDR3 nucleotides read TGTGCCAGCAGCATTTACCCGGGACAGGGTACCGATGAGCAGTTCTTC. The rearrangement links TRBV7-2 to TRBJ2-1; 9 bases agree with TRBD1. Unmatched junction bases numbered 13, after V lost 5 bases and J lost 8 bases. This CDR3 comprises 16 residues. The germline CDR1 and CDR2 sequences are SGHTA and FQGNSA.

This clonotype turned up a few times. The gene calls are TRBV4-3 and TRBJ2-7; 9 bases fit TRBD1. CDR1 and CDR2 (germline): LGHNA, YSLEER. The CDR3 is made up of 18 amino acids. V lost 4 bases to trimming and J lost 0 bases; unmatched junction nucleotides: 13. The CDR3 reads CASSLRPGTGLGSYEQYF. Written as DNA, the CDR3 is TGCGCCAGCAGCCTCCGTCCCGGGACAGGGTTGGGCTCCTACGAGCAGTACTTC.

The CDR3 DNA is TGTGCCAGCAACGACCCGAAACTAGGGAAGGGGTACGAGCAGTACTTC. It yields the protein CASNDPKLGKGYEQYF. The gene calls are TRBV28 and TRBJ2-7; D may correspond to TRBD1 or TRBD2 (5 bases each). Looked up from germline, CDR1 is MDHEN and CDR2 is SYDVKM. Trimming left V 7 bases short and J 4 bases short, with 23 bases between. The CDR3 sequence is 16 residues long. Filled out from reference TRBV28 and TRBJ2-7, the complete variable domain reads DVKVTQSSRYLVKRTGEKVFLECVQDMDHENMFWYRQDPGLGLRLIYFSYDVKMKEKGDIPEGYSVSREKKERFSLILESASTNQTSMYLCASNDPKLGKGYEQYFGPGTRLTVT.

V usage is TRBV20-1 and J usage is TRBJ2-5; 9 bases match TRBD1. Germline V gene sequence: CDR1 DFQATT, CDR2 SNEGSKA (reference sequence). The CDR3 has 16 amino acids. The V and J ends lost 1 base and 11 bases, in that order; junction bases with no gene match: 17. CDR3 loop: CSARAQPGQGINEQYF. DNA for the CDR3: TGCAGTGCTAGAGCTCAACCGGGACAGGGAATCAATGAGCAGTACTTC.